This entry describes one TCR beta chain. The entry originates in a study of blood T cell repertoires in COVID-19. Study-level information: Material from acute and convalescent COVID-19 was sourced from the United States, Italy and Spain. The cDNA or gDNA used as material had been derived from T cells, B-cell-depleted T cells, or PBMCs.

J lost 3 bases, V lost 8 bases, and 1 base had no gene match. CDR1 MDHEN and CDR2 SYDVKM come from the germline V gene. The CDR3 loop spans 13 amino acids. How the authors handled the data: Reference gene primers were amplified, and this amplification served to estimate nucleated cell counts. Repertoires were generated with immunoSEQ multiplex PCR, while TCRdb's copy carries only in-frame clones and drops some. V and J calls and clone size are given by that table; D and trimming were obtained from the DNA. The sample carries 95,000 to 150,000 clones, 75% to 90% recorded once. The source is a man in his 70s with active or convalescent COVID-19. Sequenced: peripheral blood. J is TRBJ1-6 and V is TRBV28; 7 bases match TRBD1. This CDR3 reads CASRDSYNSPLHF. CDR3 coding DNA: TGTGCCAGCCGGGACAGCTATAATTCACCCCTCCACTTT.